This T cell receptor beta chain was documented in a study of graft-versus-host responses after intestinal transplantation. The CDR3 runs 14 residues. Germline V gene lookup returns CDR1 MDHEN and CDR2 SYDVKM. The ends lost 6 bases at V and 2 bases at J; junction bases unmatched: 6. Using immunoSEQ multiplex PCR, the repertoire was profiled, and TCRdb retains in-frame clones only, with some absent. The sample yields roughly 80,000 clones, around 93% seen once. The specimen comprised PBMCs, sampled 98 days after intestinal transplantation. The origin of this receptor is a human patient who received an intestinal transplant, so some T cells may come from the graft donor. The chain is built from TRBV28 and TRBJ2-7, with TRBD1 identical over 8 bases. CDR3 sequence (DNA): TGTGCCAGCAGATCGGGGACAGGCACCTACGAGCAGTACTTC. Its translation: CASRSGTGTYEQYF.